This T cell receptor beta chain was captured by sequencing in a study of T-cell reconstitution after alpha-beta-depleted transplantation in children. Preparation of the TCRbeta library was carried out with unique molecular identifiers. TCRdb re-analysed the PCR reads in MiXCR, keeping a single row per CDR3 protein. Here the sample spans 500,000 or so distinct CDR3 sequences, over 25% being singletons. CDR3 length: 12 amino acids. V lost 2 bases, J lost 6 bases, and 11 bases lay in between. From germline, CDR1 is GTSNPN and CDR2 SVGIG (reference sequence). The sequenced sample was PBMCs from the stem cell graft donor, obtained from the stem cell graft. This TCR derives from a human donor who donated a stem cell graft to a child with aplastic anemia. The chain carries TRBV30 and TRBJ2-7; D gene unclear. The CDR3 reads CAWSRGSGEQYV. CDR3 coding DNA: TGTGCCTGGAGTCGTGGAAGTGGCGAGCAGTACGTC.